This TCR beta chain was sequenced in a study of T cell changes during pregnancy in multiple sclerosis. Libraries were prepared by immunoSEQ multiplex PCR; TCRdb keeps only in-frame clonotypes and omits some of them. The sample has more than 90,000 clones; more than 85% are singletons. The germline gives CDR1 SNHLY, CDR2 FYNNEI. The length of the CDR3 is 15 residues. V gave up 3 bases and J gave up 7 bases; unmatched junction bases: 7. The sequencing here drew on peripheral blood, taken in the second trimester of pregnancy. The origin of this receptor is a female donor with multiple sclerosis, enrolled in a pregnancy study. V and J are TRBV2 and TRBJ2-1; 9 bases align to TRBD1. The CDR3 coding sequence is TGTGCCAGCAGTGATAAGACAGGGGGAGGGAATGAGCAGTTCTTC. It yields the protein CASSDKTGGGNEQFF.